This T cell receptor (beta chain) appears in the sequencing data of a study of blood T cells in healthy people across ages. The study, taken as a whole, reports: PBMCs left unsorted prevented a conclusive naive versus antigen-experienced comparison. Significant beta diversity loss was already apparent by age roughly 40, declining roughly linearly.

For the second PCR, which ran for roughly 6 to 11 cycles, a sample-barcoded 5' primer and a J-beta primer mix were used. A template-switch adaptor that had 12 random nucleotides put a tag on each cDNA molecule. MiXCR, run by TCRdb on the 5' RACE reads, gives a single entry per CDR3 protein. The sample carries 1.5 million to 2 million distinct CDR3 sequences, around half recorded once. Germline loops: CDR1 SGHRS, CDR2 YFSETQ. This CDR3 is 15 amino acids long. Trimming took 4 bases from V and 11 from J; bases not matched to a gene: 16. Each donor's blood draw was ten milliliters of peripheral blood. Concerning this clonotype: Its cognate antigen is unknown.

The chain couples TRBV5-1 to TRBJ1-1, with 8 bases fitting TRBD1. The sequence came from a woman aged 40 to 49 in good health. What was sequenced was blood. DNA of the CDR3: TGCGCCAGCAGCAGGGACAGGTCCCGGTCGGAAAGTGCTTTCTTT. Its protein product is CASSRDRSRSESAFF.